The clone carrying this T cell receptor (beta chain) was recorded a few times. Its antigen remains unidentified. RNA transcripts served as the template for amplifying TCR beta CDR3 regions. Carried out on the TCR CDR3, a first-round RT-PCR used the HTBI primer set. TCRdb fed the multiplex PCR reads into MiXCR, producing one record per CDR3 protein. The sample includes 300,000 or so distinct CDR3 sequences, 15% to 20% of them seen just once. Uncontrolled infection, other autoimmune disease, pregnancy or lactation disqualified patients from enrolment. PBMCs stemmed from around 9.3 ml fresh peripheral blood. The data were taken from a study of T cells in Graves' hyperthyroidism and ophthalmopathy. Study-wide results and limits: Most expanded thyroid clonotypes above 0.001 also appeared in blood.

CDR1 and CDR2 (germline): KGHSY, FQNENV. Deletions cut 5 bases from V and 0 bases from J, with 14 bases between. The CDR3 is 16 residues long. The chain is built from TRBV16 and TRBJ2-4; D is uncertain. The sample taken for sequencing was blood. The TCR was taken from a woman aged 45-59 years with Graves' hyperthyroidism. The CDR3: CASSYGRQLAKNIQYF. CDR3 in DNA: TGTGCCAGCAGCTACGGACGGCAACTAGCCAAAAACATTCAGTACTTC.